The clone carrying this TCR beta chain occurred a few times. Its antigen is not known. cDNA libraries of TCR beta carried unique molecular identifiers. Using its own MiXCR run on the PCR reads, TCRdb lists one record per CDR3 protein. The sample lists about 760,000 distinct CDR3 sequences; roughly 30% were seen once. The sample originates from a study of post-analysis software for immune sequencing data. Study outcomes and limitations: About five TRBV segments, including TRBV5-6, TRBV5-1 and TRBV20-1, were more frequent in patients than controls. Same-batch samples co-clustered strongly by F measure. Patients with multiple sclerosis recorded significantly lower normalized Chao1 diversity than controls, the study found.

The V end lost 4 bases, the J end lost 2 bases, and 6 bases lay between the germline ends. The CDR3 totals 12 residues. CDR1 is SQVTM, CDR2 ANQGSEA, per germline. This receptor was taken from a girl aged 5-17 years with multiple sclerosis. V usage is TRBV29-1 and J usage is TRBJ1-5, with no clear D. The sequencing input was blood. DNA of the CDR3: TGCAGCGTTGGTTTGGGCAATCAGCCCCAGCATTTT. Protein product: CSVGLGNQPQHF.